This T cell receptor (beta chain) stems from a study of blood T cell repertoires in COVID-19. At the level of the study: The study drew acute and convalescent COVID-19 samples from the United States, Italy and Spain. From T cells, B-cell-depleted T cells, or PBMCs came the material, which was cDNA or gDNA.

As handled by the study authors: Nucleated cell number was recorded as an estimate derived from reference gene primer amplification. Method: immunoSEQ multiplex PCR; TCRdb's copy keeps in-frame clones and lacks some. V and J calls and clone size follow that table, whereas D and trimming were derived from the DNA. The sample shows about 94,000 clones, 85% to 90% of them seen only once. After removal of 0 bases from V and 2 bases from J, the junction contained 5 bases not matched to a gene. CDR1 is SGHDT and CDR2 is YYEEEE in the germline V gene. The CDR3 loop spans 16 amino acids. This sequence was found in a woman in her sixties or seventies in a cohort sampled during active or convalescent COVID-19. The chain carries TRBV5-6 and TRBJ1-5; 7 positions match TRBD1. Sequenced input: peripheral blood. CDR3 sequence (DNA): TGTGCCAGCAGCTTGGGAGGGGGCGCGGGCAATCAGCCCCAGCATTTT. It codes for CASSLGGGAGNQPQHF.